Listed below are T cell receptor beta chains from one sample, sequenced in a study of T cell changes during pregnancy in multiple sclerosis. Using immunoSEQ multiplex PCR, the repertoire was profiled, and TCRdb retains in-frame clones only, with some absent. The profile covers roughly 36,000 clones, with more than 75% appearing a single time and 3.5% to 4.5% taken by the ten largest. Specimen: peripheral blood, collected in the second trimester of pregnancy. The receptor source for this set is a female donor in good health, enrolled as a control in a pregnancy study. Each CDR3 is given with its conserved first and last residue. The D gene is left open where the match is weak. Only part of the rows carry a size: once, few, many, or a class if the clone is expanded.

>.|.|TRBJ2-1|TRBV6-6
TGTGCCACCTTGGGACTCGACGACAATGAGCAGTTCTTC
CATLGLDDNEQFF
>.|TRBD1|TRBJ2-7|TRBV6-1
TGTGCCAGCACTTTTCAGGGGACAGGGGGCTACGAGCAGTACTTC
CASTFQGTGGYEQYF
>.|.|TRBJ1-2|TRBV11-2
TGTGCCAGCAACCCCGAACGGGGGGAACCACGCTTATATGGCTACACCTTC
CASNPERGEPRLYGYTF
>.|.|TRBJ1-2|TRBV6-6
TGTGCCAGCACCCAACAGGGCTATGTTGGCTACACCTTC
CASTQQGYVGYTF
>.|TRBD2|TRBJ2-7|TRBV6-1
TGTGCCAGCAGTGAAGCTCTAGCGGGGGGGCCCTACGAGCAGTACTTC
CASSEALAGGPYEQYF
>.|.|TRBJ1-5|TRBV19
TGTGCCAGTAGGGATAGGGGACAGCCCCAGCATTTT
CASRDRGQPQHF
>.|.|TRBJ2-5|TRBV7-8
TGTGCCAGCAGCTTAGCGACAGGAGGACAGACCCAGTACTTC
CASSLATGGQTQYF
>few|TRBD1|TRBJ1-6|TRBV27
TGTGCCAGCAGTTTAAGGGGCACGACAGGGGCTAATAATTCACCCCTCCACTTT
CASSLRGTTGANNSPLHF
>.|.|TRBJ2-3|TRBV5-4
TGTGCCAGCAGCTCCGCGGTTGGTACCACAGATACGCAGTATTTT
CASSSAVGTTDTQYF
>once|TRBD2|TRBJ2-5|TRBV6-6
TGTGCCAGCAGGATAGCGGGAGTGGGGGAGACCCAGTACTTC
CASRIAGVGETQYF
>.|.|TRBJ1-2|TRBV5-1
TGCGCCAGCAGCTTCGGTGCAGGTATCGATGGCTACACCTTC
CASSFGAGIDGYTF
>once|TRBD2|TRBJ2-1|TRBV5-1
TGCGCCAGCAGCTTGGGTAGCCTAGCGGGGGTCAATGAGCAGTTCTTC
CASSLGSLAGVNEQFF
>.|TRBD1|TRBJ2-7|TRBV18
TGTGCCAGCTCACCTAGGGACAGGGGGAATAGCGAGCAGTACTTC
CASSPRDRGNSEQYF
>few|TRBD2|TRBJ2-3|TRBV4-2
TGTGCCAGCAGCCAGGGGGGGGGAGGAGATACGCAGTATTTT
CASSQGGGGDTQYF
>once|.|TRBJ2-4|TRBV7-9
TGTGCCAGCAGCTTAGGCCAGGGGACGATAGCCAAAAACATTCAGTACTTC
CASSLGQGTIAKNIQYF
>once|TRBD2|TRBJ2-1|TRBV6-1
TGTGCCAGCAGTGAACTAGCGGGAGGGTACAATGAGCAGTTCTTC
CASSELAGGYNEQFF
>.|.|TRBJ2-7|TRBV5-1
TGCGCCAGCAGCTTGGCCGGGGTGCTAGACATCTACGAGCAGTACTTC
CASSLAGVLDIYEQYF
>once|TRBD2|TRBJ2-4|TRBV6-6
TGTGCCAGCAGTAAATCGACTAGCGCCAAAAACATTCAGTACTTC
CASSKSTSAKNIQYF
>.|.|TRBJ1-6|TRBV7-2
TGTGCCAGCAGCTTCGGTTCACCCCTCCACTTT
CASSFGSPLHF
>.|TRBD2|TRBJ2-5|TRBV5-1
TGCGCCAGCACCATGGGGGGGACCAAAGAGACCCAGTACTTC
CASTMGGTKETQYF
>.|.|TRBJ2-2|TRBV7-2
TGTGCCAGCAGCTTAGCGGGAGCCGCGAACACCGGGGAGCTGTTTTTT
CASSLAGAANTGELFF
>.|TRBD1|TRBJ1-1|TRBV10-2
TGCGCCAGCAGTAGACAGGGGATGAACACTGAAGCTTTCTTT
CASSRQGMNTEAFF
>once|.|TRBJ1-5|TRBV19
TGTGCCAGTATTGGTCTTTCGAGCCAGCCCCAGCATTTT
CASIGLSSQPQHF
>many|.|TRBJ1-1|TRBV6-1
TGTGCCAGCAGTGAATCACCGGGGAACACTGAAGCTTTCTTT
CASSESPGNTEAFF
>.|TRBD2|TRBJ2-2|TRBV7-2
TGTGCCAGCAGCTTAGAACCGGCGGCTAGCGGGGGGAACACCGGGGAGCTGTTTTTT
CASSLEPAASGGNTGELFF
>.|TRBD1|TRBJ2-7|TRBV5-4
TGTGCCAGCAAGACAGGGGGCCCCTCCTACGAGCAGTACTTC
CASKTGGPSYEQYF
>.|.|TRBJ2-7|TRBV14
TGTGCCACCTTGGGGGCGGTTGAATACGAGCAGTACTTC
CATLGAVEYEQYF
>.|TRBD1|TRBJ2-2|TRBV6-1
TGTGCCAGCAGTGGTTCTGGGACAGGGGGGGAACAATTCACCGGGGAGCTGTTTTTT
CASSGSGTGGEQFTGELFF
>.|TRBD1|TRBJ2-1|TRBV18
TGTGCCAGCTCCCCCCTGGGACAGGGGGTCTATGAGCAGTTCTTC
CASSPLGQGVYEQFF
>.|TRBD1|TRBJ2-2|TRBV2
TGTGCCAGCATTCGACAGGGGCCGGCCGGGGAGCTGTTTTTT
CASIRQGPAGELFF
>.|.|TRBJ1-2|TRBV18
TGTGCCAGCTCACCACCGTACGCAGGGAACTATGGCTACACCTTC
CASSPPYAGNYGYTF
>.|TRBD2|TRBJ2-1|TRBV4-3
TGCGCCAGCAGCCAATTTTATAGGGCTAGCGGTCGGTACAATGAGCAGTTCTTC
CASSQFYRASGRYNEQFF
>.|TRBD1|TRBJ1-2|TRBV5-5
TGTGCCAGCAGCTCTCTAAGGGGACAGCATTATGGCTACACCTTC
CASSSLRGQHYGYTF
>.|.|TRBJ2-1|TRBV5-4
TGTGCCAGCAGCACGGTGCCCTACAATGAGCAGTTCTTC
CASSTVPYNEQFF
>.|TRBD2|TRBJ2-7|TRBV27
TGTGCCAGCAGTCCCGGACTAGCAGCCTACGAGCAGTACTTC
CASSPGLAAYEQYF
>.|.|TRBJ1-3|TRBV27
TGTGCCAGCGGCGGAGGTGTCTCTGGAAACACCATATATTTT
CASGGGVSGNTIYF